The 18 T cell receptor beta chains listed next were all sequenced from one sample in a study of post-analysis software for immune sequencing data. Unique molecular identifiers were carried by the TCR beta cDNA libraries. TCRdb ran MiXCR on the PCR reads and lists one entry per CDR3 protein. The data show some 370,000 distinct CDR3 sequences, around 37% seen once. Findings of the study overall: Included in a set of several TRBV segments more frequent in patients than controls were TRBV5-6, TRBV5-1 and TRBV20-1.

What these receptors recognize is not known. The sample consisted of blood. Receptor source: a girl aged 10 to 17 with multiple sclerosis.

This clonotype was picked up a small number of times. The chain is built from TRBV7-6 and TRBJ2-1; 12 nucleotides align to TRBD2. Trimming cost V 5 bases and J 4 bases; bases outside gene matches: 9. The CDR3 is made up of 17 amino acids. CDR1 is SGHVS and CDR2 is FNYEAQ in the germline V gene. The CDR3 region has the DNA TGTGCCAGCAGCGGGGTTACCGGGACTAGCGGGTACAATGAGCAGTTCTTC. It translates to CASSGVTGTSGYNEQFF.

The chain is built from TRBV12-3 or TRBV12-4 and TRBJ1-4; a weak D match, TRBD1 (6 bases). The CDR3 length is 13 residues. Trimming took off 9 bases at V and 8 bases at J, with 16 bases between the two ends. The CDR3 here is CARLGGGREKLFF. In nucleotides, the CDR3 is TGTGCCAGATTAGGGGGGGGAAGAGAAAAACTGTTTTTT.

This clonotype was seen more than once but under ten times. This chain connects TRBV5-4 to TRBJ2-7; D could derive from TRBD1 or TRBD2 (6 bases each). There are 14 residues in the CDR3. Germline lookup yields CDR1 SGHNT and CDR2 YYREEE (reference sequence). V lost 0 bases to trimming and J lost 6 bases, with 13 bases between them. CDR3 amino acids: CASSLGGAKGEQYF. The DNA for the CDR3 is TGTGCCAGCAGCTTGGGGGGGGCGAAGGGCGAGCAGTACTTC.

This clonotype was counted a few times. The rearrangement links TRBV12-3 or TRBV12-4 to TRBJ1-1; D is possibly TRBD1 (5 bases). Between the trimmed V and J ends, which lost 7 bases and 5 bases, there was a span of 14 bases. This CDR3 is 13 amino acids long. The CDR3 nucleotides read TGTGCCAGCACCGCTCACCAGGGAACTGAAGCTTTCTTT. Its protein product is CASTAHQGTEAFF.

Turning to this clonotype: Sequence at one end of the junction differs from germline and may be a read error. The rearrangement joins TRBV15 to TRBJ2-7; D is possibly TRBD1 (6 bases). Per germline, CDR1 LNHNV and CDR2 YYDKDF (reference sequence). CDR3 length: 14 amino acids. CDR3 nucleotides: TGTGCCACCAGCCGAGACCAGGGGTCCCACGAGCAGTACTTC. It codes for CATSRDQGSHEQYF.

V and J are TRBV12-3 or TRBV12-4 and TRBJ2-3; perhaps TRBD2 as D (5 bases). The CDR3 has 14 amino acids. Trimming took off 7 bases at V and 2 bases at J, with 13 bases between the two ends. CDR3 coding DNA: TGTGCCAGCAACCCGGCGGGTTACACAGATACGCAGTATTTT. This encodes CASNPAGYTDTQYF.

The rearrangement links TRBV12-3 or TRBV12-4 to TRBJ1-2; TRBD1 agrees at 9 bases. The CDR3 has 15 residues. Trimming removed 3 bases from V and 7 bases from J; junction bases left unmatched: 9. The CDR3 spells CASSFRGTGRGGYTF. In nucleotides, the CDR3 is TGTGCCAGCAGTTTCCGCGGGACAGGGAGAGGTGGCTACACCTTC.

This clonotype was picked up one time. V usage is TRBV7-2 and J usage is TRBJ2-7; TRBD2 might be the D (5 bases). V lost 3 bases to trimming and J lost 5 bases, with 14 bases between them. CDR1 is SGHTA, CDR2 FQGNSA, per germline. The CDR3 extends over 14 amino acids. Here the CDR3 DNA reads TGTACCAGCAGCTTTAGCTGGAGGCTCCACGAGCAGTACTTC. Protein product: CTSSFSWRLHEQYF.

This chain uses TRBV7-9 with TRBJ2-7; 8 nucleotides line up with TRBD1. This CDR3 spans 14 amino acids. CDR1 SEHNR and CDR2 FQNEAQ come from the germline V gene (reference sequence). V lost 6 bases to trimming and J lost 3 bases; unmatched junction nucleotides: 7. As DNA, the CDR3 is TGTGCCAGCAGTTCCGACAGGGGAGGCTACGAGCAGTACTTC. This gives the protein CASSSDRGGYEQYF.

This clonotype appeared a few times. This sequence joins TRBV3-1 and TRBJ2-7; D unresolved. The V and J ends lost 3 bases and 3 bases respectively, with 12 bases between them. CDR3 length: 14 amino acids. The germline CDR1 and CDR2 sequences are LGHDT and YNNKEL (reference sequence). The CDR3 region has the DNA TGTGCCAGCAGCCACCAAAACAGCTTCTACGAGCAGTACTTC. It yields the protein CASSHQNSFYEQYF.

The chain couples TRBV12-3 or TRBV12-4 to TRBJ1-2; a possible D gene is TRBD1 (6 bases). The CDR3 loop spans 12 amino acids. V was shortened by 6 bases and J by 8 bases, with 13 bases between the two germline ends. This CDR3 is CASSRTVNGYTF. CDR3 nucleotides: TGTGCCAGCAGCCGGACAGTTAACGGCTACACCTTC.

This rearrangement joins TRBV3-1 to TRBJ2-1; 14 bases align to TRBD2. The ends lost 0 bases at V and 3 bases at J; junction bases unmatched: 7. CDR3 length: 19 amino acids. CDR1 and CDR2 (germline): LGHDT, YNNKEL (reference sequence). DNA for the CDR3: TGTGCCAGCAGCCAAGATATGAGACTAGCGGGGGGGCACTACAATGAGCAGTTCTTC. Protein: CASSQDMRLAGGHYNEQFF.

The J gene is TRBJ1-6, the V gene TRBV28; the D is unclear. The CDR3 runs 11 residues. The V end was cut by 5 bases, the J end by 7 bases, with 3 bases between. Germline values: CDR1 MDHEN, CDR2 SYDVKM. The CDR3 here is CASSQNSPLHF. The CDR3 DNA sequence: TGTGCCAGCAGTCAGAATTCACCCCTCCACTTT.

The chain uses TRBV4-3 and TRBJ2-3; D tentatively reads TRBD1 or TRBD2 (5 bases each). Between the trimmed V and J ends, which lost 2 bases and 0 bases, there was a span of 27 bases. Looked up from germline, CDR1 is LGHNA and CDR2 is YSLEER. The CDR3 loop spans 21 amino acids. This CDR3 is CASSQPPGPPPSASSTDTQYF. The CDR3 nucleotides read TGCGCCAGCAGCCAACCACCGGGACCCCCTCCAAGCGCATCTAGCACAGATACGCAGTATTTT.

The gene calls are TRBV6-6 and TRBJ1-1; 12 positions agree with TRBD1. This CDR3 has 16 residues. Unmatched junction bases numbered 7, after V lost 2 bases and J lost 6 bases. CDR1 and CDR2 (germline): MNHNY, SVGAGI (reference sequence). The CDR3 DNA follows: TGTGCCAGCAGTTACGGGACAGGGGGCGCTTTAGCTGAAGCTTTCTTT. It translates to CASSYGTGGALAEAFF.

CDR3 region: CASSLGAPNGYTF. CDR3 DNA: TGCGCCAGCAGCTTGGGGGCGCCCAATGGCTACACCTTC. This chain links TRBV5-1 with TRBJ1-2; D uncertain. CDR3 length: 13 residues. The V end lost 0 bases, the J end lost 6 bases, and 9 bases lay between the germline ends. The germline V gene has CDR1 SGHRS and CDR2 YFSETQ.

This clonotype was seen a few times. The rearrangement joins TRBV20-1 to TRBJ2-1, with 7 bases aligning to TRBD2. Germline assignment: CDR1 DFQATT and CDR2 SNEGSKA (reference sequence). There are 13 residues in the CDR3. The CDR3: CSAGPSGRSEQFF. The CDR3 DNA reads TGCAGCGCCGGGCCTAGCGGAAGGAGTGAGCAGTTCTTC.

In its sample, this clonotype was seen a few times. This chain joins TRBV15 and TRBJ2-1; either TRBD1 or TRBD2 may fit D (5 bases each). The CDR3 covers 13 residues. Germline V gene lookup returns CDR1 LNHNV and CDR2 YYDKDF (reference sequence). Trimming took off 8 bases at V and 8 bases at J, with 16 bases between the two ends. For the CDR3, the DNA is TGTGCCACCCGTCGTCTCACGGGACATGAGCAGTTCTTC. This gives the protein CATRRLTGHEQFF.